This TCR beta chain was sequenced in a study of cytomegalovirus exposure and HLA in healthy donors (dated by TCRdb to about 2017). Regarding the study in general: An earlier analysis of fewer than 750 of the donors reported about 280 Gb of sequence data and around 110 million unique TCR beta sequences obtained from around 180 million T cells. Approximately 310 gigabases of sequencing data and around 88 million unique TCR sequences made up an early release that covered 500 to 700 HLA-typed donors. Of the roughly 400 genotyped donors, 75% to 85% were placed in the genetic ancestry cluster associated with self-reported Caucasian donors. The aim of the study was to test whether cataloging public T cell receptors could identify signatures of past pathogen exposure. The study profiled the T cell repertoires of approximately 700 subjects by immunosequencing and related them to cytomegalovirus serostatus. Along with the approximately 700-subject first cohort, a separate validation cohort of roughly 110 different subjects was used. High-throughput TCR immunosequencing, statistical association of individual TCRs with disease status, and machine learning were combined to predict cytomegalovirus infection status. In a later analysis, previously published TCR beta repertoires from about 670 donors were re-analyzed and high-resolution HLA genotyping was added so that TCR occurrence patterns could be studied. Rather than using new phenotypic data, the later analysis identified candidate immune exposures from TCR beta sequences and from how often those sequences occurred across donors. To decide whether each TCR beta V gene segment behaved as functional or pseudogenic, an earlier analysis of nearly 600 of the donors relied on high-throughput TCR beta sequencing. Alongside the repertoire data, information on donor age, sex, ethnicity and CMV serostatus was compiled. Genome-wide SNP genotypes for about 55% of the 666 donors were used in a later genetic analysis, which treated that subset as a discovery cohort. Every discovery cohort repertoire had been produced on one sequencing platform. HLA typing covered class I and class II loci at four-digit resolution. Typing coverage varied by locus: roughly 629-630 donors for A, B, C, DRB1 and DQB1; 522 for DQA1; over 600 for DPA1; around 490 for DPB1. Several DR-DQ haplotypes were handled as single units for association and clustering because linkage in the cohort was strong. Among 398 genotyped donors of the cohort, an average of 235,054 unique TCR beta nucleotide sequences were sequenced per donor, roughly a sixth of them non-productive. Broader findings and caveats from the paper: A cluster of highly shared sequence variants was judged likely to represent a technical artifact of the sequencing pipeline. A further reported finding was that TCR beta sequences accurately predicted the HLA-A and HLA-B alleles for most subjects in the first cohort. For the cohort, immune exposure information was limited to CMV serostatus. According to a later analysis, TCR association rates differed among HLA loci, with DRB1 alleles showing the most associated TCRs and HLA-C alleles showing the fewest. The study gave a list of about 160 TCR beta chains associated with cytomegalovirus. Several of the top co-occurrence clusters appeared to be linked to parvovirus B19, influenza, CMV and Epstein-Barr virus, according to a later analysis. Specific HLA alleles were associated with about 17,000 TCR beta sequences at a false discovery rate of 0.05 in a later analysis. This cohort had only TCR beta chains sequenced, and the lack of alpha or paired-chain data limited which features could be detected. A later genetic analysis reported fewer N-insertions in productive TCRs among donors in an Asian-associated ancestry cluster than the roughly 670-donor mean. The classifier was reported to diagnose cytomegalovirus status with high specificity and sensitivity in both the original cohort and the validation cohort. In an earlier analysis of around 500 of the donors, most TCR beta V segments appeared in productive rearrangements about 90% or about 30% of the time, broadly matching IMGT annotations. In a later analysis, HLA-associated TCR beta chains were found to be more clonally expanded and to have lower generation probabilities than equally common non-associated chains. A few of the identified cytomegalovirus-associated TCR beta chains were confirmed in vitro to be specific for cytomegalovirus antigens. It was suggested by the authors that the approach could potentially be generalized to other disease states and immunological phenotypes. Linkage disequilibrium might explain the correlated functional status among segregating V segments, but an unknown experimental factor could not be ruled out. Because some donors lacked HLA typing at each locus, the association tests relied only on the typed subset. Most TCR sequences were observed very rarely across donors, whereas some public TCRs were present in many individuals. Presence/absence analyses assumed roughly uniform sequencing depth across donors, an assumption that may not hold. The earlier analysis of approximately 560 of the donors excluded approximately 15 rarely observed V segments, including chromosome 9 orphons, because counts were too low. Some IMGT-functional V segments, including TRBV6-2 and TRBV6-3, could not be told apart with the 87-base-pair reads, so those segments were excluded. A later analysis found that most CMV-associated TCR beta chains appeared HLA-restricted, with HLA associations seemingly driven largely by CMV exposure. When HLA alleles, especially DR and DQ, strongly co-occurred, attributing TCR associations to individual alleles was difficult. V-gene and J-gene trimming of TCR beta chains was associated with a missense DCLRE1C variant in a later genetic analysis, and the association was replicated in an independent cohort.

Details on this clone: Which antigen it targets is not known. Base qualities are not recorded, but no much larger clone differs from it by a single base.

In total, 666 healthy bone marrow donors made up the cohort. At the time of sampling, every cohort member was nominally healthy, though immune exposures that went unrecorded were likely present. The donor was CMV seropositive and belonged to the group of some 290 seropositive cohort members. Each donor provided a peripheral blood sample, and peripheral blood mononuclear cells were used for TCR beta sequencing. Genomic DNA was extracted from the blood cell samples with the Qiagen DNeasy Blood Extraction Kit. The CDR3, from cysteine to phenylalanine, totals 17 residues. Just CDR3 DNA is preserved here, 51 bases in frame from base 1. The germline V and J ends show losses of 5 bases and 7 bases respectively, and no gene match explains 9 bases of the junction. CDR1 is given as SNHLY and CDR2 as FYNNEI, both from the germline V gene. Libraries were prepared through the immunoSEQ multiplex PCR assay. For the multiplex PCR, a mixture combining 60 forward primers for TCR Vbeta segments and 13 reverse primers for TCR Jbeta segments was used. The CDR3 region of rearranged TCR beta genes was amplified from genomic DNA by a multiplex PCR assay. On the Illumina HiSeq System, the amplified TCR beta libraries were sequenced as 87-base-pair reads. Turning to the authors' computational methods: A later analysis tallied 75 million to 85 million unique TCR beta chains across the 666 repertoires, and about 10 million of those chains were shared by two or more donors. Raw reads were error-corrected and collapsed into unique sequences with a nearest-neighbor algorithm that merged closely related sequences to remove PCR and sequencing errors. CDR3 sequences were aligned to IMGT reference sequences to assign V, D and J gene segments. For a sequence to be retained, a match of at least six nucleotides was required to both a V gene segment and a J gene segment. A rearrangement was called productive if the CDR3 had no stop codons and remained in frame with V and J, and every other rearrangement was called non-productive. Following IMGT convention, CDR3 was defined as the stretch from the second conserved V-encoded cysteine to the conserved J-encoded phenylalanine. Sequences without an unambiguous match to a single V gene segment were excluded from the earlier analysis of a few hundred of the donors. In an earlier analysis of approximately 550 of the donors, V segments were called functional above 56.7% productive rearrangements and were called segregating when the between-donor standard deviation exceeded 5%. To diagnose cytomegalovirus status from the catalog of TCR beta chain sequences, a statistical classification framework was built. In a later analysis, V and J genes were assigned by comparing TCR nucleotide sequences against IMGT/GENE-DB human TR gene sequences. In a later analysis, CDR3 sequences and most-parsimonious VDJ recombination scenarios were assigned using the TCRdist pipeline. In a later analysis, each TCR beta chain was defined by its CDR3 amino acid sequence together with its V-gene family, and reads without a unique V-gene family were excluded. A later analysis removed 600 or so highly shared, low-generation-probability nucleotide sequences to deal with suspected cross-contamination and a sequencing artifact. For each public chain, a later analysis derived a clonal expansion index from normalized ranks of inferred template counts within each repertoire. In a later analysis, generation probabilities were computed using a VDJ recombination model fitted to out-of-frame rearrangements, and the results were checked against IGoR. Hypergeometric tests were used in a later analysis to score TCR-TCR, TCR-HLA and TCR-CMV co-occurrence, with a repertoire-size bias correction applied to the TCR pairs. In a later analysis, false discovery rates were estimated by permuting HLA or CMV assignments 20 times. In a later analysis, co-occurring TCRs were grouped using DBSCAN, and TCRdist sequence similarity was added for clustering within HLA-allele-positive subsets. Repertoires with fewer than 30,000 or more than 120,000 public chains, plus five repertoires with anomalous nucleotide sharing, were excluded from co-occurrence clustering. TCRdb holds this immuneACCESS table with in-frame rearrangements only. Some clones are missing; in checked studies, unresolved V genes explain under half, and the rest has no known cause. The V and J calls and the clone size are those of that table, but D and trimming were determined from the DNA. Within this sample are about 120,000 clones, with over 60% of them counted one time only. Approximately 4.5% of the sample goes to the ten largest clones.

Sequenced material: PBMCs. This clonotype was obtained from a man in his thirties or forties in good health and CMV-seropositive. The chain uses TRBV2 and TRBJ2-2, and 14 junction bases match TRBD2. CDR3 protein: CASSQPGLAGDGGELFF. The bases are TGTGCCAGCAGTCAACCGGGACTAGCGGGAGATGGCGGGGAGCTGTTTTTT.